These T cell receptor beta chains were read from a single sample in a study of beta chain features in type 1 diabetes. Assay used: immunoSEQ multiplex PCR; TCRdb lists only in-frame clones, some missing. Here the sample spans a few hundred thousand clones, about 15% being singletons. Sequencing input: central memory CD4+ T cells from blood. These TCRs come from a man aged 25 to 40 in good health. The CDR3 runs from the conserved cysteine through the conserved F or W. The D gene is left open where the match is weak. Part of the rows lack a size; the others show once, few, many or a class for expanded clones.

D gene	V gene	J gene	clone size	CDR3 DNA	CDR3 protein
TRBD2	TRBV6-5	TRBJ2-7	NA	TGTGCCAGCAGTCCCGTAGCGGGGGCGATCTACGAGCAGTACTTC	CASSPVAGAIYEQYF
TRBD1	TRBV7-2	TRBJ2-3	many	TGTGCCAGCAGCTTAGGACAGGGGGCCGGCACAGATACGCAGTATTTT	CASSLGQGAGTDTQYF
NA	TRBV7-9	TRBJ2-5	many	TGTGCCAGCAGCTTCGGAGGGGACGGATTGGAGACCCAGTACTTC	CASSFGGDGLETQYF
NA	TRBV29-1	TRBJ2-7	NA	TGCAGCGCCCGGAGAGGGGCAGGCGAGCAGTACTTC	CSARRGAGEQYF
NA	TRBV11-2	TRBJ1-3	NA	TGTGCCAGCAGCCGCCTCAGTTATTGGGGCTCTGGAAACACCATATATTTT	CASSRLSYWGSGNTIYF
TRBD1	TRBV5-6	TRBJ1-2	NA	TGTGCCAGCAGCTTGGGACAGGGGGGCTACACCTTC	CASSLGQGGYTF
TRBD2	TRBV4-1	TRBJ2-1	few	TGCGCCAGCAGCAGCGGGGGGGCGGATGAGCAGTTCTTC	CASSSGGADEQFF
NA	TRBV6-4	TRBJ2-7	few	TGTGCCAGCAGTGAAATAGGGTACGAGCAGTACTTC	CASSEIGYEQYF
TRBD2	TRBV5-4	TRBJ2-1	NA	TGTGCCAGCAGCCAAGGAGGGACTAACTACAATGAGCAGTTCTTC	CASSQGGTNYNEQFF
NA	TRBV11-2	TRBJ1-6	NA	TGTGCCAGCAGCTTAAGGAGCTTGCTGACGAATTCACCCCTCCACTTT	CASSLRSLLTNSPLHF
NA	TRBV7-3	TRBJ1-4	NA	TGTGCCAGCAGCTTAGAGGGAATTGGGGCTTCGTTT	CASSLEGIGASF
NA	TRBV4-2	TRBJ2-5	NA	TGTGCCAGCAGCGGGCTGGGAGAGACCCAGTACTTC	CASSGLGETQYF
NA	TRBV2	TRBJ2-1	NA	TGTGCCAGCACTCCAAGGGGGACGGAGTACCGGGAGCAGTTCTTC	CASTPRGTEYREQFF
NA	TRBV6-5	TRBJ2-4	many	TGTGCCAGCAGTTACTCGGGGGGAAACATTCAGTACTTC	CASSYSGGNIQYF
NA	TRBV7-8	TRBJ2-3	NA	TGTGCCAGCAGCCCGTATGGAGATACGCAGTATTTT	CASSPYGDTQYF
NA	TRBV7-9	TRBJ2-5	few	TGTGCCAGCAGTCAAGGGTCAGTTGGGACCCAGTACTTC	CASSQGSVGTQYF
TRBD2	TRBV14	TRBJ2-1	NA	TGTGCCAGCAGCCAACTTAGCGGGGATGAGCAGTTCTTC	CASSQLSGDEQFF
NA	TRBV14	TRBJ2-5	few	TGTGCCAGCAGCCCCGGGGGGCACCAAGAGACCCAGTACTTC	CASSPGGHQETQYF
NA	TRBV7-2	TRBJ1-5	few	TGTGCCAGCTCCCACTCCGGGACATACGATCAGCCCCAGCATTTT	CASSHSGTYDQPQHF
TRBD1	TRBV28	TRBJ1-2	NA	TGTGCCAGCGTCCTCGCGGGACAGAAGGGCTATGGCTACACCTTC	CASVLAGQKGYGYTF
NA	TRBV4-3	TRBJ2-4	NA	TGCGCCAGCAGCCAAGGAGGGGCCAAAAACATTCAGTACTTC	CASSQGGAKNIQYF
TRBD1	TRBV7-7	TRBJ2-3	few	TGTGCCAGCAGCTTAGGACAGGGGGCAGATACGCAGTATTTT	CASSLGQGADTQYF
NA	TRBV6-1	TRBJ2-5	NA	TGTGCCACCAAAAAAGGCTCGGGAGAGACCCAGTACTTC	CATKKGSGETQYF
TRBD2	TRBV18	TRBJ2-3	few	TGTGCCAGCTCACAAGCGGGAGGGCCTCAAGATACGCAGTATTTT	CASSQAGGPQDTQYF
NA	TRBV11-3	TRBJ2-5	few	TGTGCCAGCAGCTCCTCATGGGGGGCACAAGAGACCCAGTACTTC	CASSSSWGAQETQYF
TRBD2	TRBV30	TRBJ2-1	NA	TGTGCCTGGAGACGCCTGGGCGGGGGCAATGAGCAGTTCTTC	CAWRRLGGGNEQFF
NA	TRBV19	TRBJ1-1	few	TGTGCCAGTACCCAGATCTCGGACACTGAAGCTTTCTTT	CASTQISDTEAFF
NA	TRBV14	TRBJ1-1	NA	TGTGCCAGCAGCCAAGATAGGCAGGGGAAAGCTTTCTTT	CASSQDRQGKAFF
NA	TRBV9	TRBJ1-6	NA	TGTGCCAGCAGCGTAGGAACACTTAATTCACCCCTCCACTTT	CASSVGTLNSPLHF
NA	TRBV10-3	TRBJ2-7	many	TGTGCCGCCGGGACGGGGTCCAAGCAGTACTTC	CAAGTGSKQYF
TRBD1	TRBV6-5	TRBJ2-5	few	TGTGCCAGCAGTTACGGACAGGACCAAGAGACCCAGTACTTC	CASSYGQDQETQYF
NA	TRBV18	TRBJ2-3	many	TGTGCCAGCTCACCACGGGTCCACAGGTATGGCACAGATACGCAGTATTTT	CASSPRVHRYGTDTQYF
NA	TRBV5-3	TRBJ2-7	NA	TGTGCCAGAAGCTTGGCCTACGAGCAGTACTTC	CARSLAYEQYF